Listed below are T cell receptor beta chains from one sample, sequenced in a study of blood T cells in healthy people across ages. TCRdb itself ran the 5' RACE reads through MiXCR, one entry per CDR3 protein. Of hundreds of thousands of distinct CDR3 sequences in the sample, roughly 50% were seen once. Sequenced sample: blood. These TCRs come from a man aged 60 to 75 in good health. Both conserved end residues are part of each CDR3. The order of the fields is clone size, V gene, D gene, J gene, CDR3 DNA, CDR3 protein. The D gene is left open where the match is weak. Rows give clone size only sometimes, using once, few, many, or a class for an expanded clone.

clone size: NA
V gene: TRBV6-4
D gene: NA
J gene: TRBJ1-1
CDR3 DNA: TGTGCCAGCAGTGGTAGCTTCGGGAACACTGAAGCTTTCTTT
CDR3 protein: CASSGSFGNTEAFF

clone size: NA
V gene: TRBV10-3
D gene: TRBD2
J gene: TRBJ2-7
CDR3 DNA: TGTGCCATCAGTAGTAGCGGGGGGGGCTACGAGCAGTACTTC
CDR3 protein: CAISSSGGGYEQYF

clone size: few
V gene: TRBV28
D gene: NA
J gene: TRBJ1-2
CDR3 DNA: TGTGCCAGCAGTCCGTGGGGTCATGGCTACACCTTC
CDR3 protein: CASSPWGHGYTF

clone size: few
V gene: TRBV20-1
D gene: TRBD1
J gene: TRBJ2-7
CDR3 DNA: TGCAGTGCTACACCGGGACAGGGGGACGAGCAGTACTTC
CDR3 protein: CSATPGQGDEQYF

clone size: NA
V gene: TRBV27
D gene: NA
J gene: TRBJ2-5
CDR3 DNA: TGTGCCAGCAGTGTGCTGGCGGAGGGCGGGACCCAGTACTTC
CDR3 protein: CASSVLAEGGTQYF

clone size: NA
V gene: TRBV21-1
D gene: NA
J gene: TRBJ2-1
CDR3 DNA: TGTGCCAGCAGCAAAAGACAGGGTTGGGAATACAATGAGCAGTTCTTC
CDR3 protein: CASSKRQGWEYNEQFF

clone size: NA
V gene: TRBV5-1
D gene: NA
J gene: TRBJ1-2
CDR3 DNA: TGCGCCAGCAGCCCTAGGGCAGGACGATCCTCTAACTATGGCTACACCTTC
CDR3 protein: CASSPRAGRSSNYGYTF

clone size: NA
V gene: TRBV7-2
D gene: NA
J gene: TRBJ2-4
CDR3 DNA: TGTGCCAGCAGCTCCAGGAACAAAAACATTCAGTACTTC
CDR3 protein: CASSSRNKNIQYF

clone size: few
V gene: TRBV20-1
D gene: NA
J gene: TRBJ2-3
CDR3 DNA: TGCAGTGCCGGATCAAGCACAGATACGCAGTATTTT
CDR3 protein: CSAGSSTDTQYF

clone size: NA
V gene: TRBV21-1
D gene: NA
J gene: TRBJ2-3
CDR3 DNA: TGTGCCAGCAGCCTCACAGGGGGACGCGGTAGAGATACGCAGTATTTT
CDR3 protein: CASSLTGGRGRDTQYF

clone size: NA
V gene: TRBV18
D gene: TRBD1
J gene: TRBJ1-1
CDR3 DNA: TGTGCCAGCTCACCACCGGACAGGGAAGCTTTCTTT
CDR3 protein: CASSPPDREAFF

clone size: once
V gene: TRBV10-3
D gene: TRBD2
J gene: TRBJ2-7
CDR3 DNA: TGTGCCATCAGTGAGTTCGCGGTCTCGGGGGGGAACGAGCAGTACTTC
CDR3 protein: CAISEFAVSGGNEQYF

clone size: NA
V gene: TRBV5-5
D gene: NA
J gene: TRBJ2-2
CDR3 DNA: TGTGCCAGCAGCCCTTCTCGGACTCCCAACACCGGGGAGCTGTTTTTT
CDR3 protein: CASSPSRTPNTGELFF

clone size: NA
V gene: TRBV6-1
D gene: NA
J gene: TRBJ1-6
CDR3 DNA: TGTGCCAGCAGTGAAGGCGACGTCCCTAATTCACCCCTCCACTTT
CDR3 protein: CASSEGDVPNSPLHF

clone size: few
V gene: TRBV27
D gene: NA
J gene: TRBJ1-1
CDR3 DNA: TGTGCCAGCCGACGGGGGTCGAACACTGAAGCTTTCTTT
CDR3 protein: CASRRGSNTEAFF

clone size: NA
V gene: TRBV18
D gene: TRBD1
J gene: TRBJ2-3
CDR3 DNA: TGTGCCAGCTCCCGGGGCGCAGGGGGCTTCACAGATACGCAGTATTTT
CDR3 protein: CASSRGAGGFTDTQYF

clone size: NA
V gene: TRBV20-1
D gene: NA
J gene: TRBJ2-7
CDR3 DNA: TGCAGTGCTAGAGCCAGAGGGGCCTACGAGCAGTACTTC
CDR3 protein: CSARARGAYEQYF

clone size: NA
V gene: TRBV5-1
D gene: TRBD2
J gene: TRBJ2-1
CDR3 DNA: TGCGCCAGCAGGGCCCTAGCGGGGTATGGGTATGAGCAGTTCTTC
CDR3 protein: CASRALAGYGYEQFF

clone size: few
V gene: TRBV5-1
D gene: NA
J gene: TRBJ2-7
CDR3 DNA: TGCGCCAGCAGCTTGGCCTCCAGAGAAGCTCTACGAGGGCAGTACTTC
CDR3 protein: CASSLASREALRGQYF

clone size: NA
V gene: TRBV10-3
D gene: TRBD1
J gene: TRBJ2-2
CDR3 DNA: TGTGCCATCAGTCCCGGGACAGGGGTTAACACCGGGGAGCTGTTTTTT
CDR3 protein: CAISPGTGVNTGELFF

clone size: NA
V gene: TRBV11-2
D gene: NA
J gene: TRBJ2-5
CDR3 DNA: TGTGCCAGCAGACTAACAGGTGCCAGGGCTCAAGAGACCCAGTACTTC
CDR3 protein: CASRLTGARAQETQYF